The 27 T cell receptor beta chains below were found in one sample sequenced in a study of metastatic and nonmetastatic thyroid tumors. TCRdb reassembled clones from the PCR reads with MiXCR. The profile shows about 85,000 clones, approximately 9% of them singletons. Patients had received no treatment of any kind before thyroid surgery. Sequenced: blood. The receptors derive from a female donor with papillary thyroid cancer or a benign thyroid nodule (not recorded which). Some clones in this sample may be carry-over from other donors' samples.

This clone was recorded many times. The sample carries other DNA sequences with the same CDR3. The DNA for the CDR3 is TGTGCCAGCAGTGAGGGGGAGACCGGGGAGCTGTTTTTT. It specifies CASSEGETGELFF. The chain carries TRBV6-4 and TRBJ2-2, with D perhaps TRBD1 or TRBD2 (5 bases each). The germline V gene encodes CDR1 MRHNA and CDR2 SNTAGT. Trimming left V 3 bases short and J 5 bases short, with 7 bases between. The CDR3 consists of 13 residues.

This clone occurred many times. The rearrangement uses TRBV29-1 and TRBJ2-1; D ambiguous. This CDR3 region has 11 residues. V was shortened by 2 bases and J by 3 bases, with 2 bases between the two germline ends. Germline assignment: CDR1 SQVTM and CDR2 ANQGSEA. The CDR3 region is CSVEYYNEQFF. The CDR3 DNA reads as TGCAGCGTTGAATACTACAATGAGCAGTTCTTC.

This clone was picked up many times. The chain links TRBV19 to TRBJ2-7; 14 nucleotides match TRBD2. The length of the CDR3 is 16 residues. Germline lookup yields CDR1 LNHDA and CDR2 SQIVND (reference sequence). Trimming cost V 6 bases and J 2 bases; bases outside gene matches: 6. DNA for the CDR3: TGTGCCAGTAGAGGACTAGCGGGGGGCCCAACCTACGAGCAGTACTTC. Protein product: CASRGLAGGPTYEQYF.

This clone appeared many times. This sequence joins TRBV5-1 and TRBJ1-6; 8 bases match TRBD1. Unmatched junction bases numbered 8, after V lost 4 bases and J lost 8 bases. The length of the CDR3 is 15 residues. The germline gives CDR1 SGHRS, CDR2 YFSETQ. CDR3 loop: CASSRWTGPDSPLHF. In DNA form, the CDR3 reads TGCGCCAGCAGCAGGTGGACAGGGCCGGATTCACCCCTCCACTTT.

To note about this clone: This sequence may be a read error, since a much larger clone differs from it by one base. The genes are TRBV10-1 and TRBJ2-6; D uncertain. CDR3 length: 13 amino acids. Germline CDR1 WNHNN, CDR2 SYGVQD (reference sequence). The CDR3 sequence: CASAPAGDNVLTF. CDR3 coding DNA: TGCGCCAGCGCCCCGGCTGGGGACAACGTCCTGACTTTC.

A remark on this clone: One base away lies a much larger clone, so this may be a sequencing read error. The chain joins TRBV10-3 to TRBJ2-1; 9 positions match TRBD1. The germline V gene encodes CDR1 ENHRY and CDR2 SYGVKD. CDR3 length: 17 residues. CDR3 coding DNA: TGTGCCATCAGTGAGCGATCGCCGGGACAGGGATACAGTGAGCAGTTCTTC. It codes for CAISERSPGQGYSEQFF.

To note about this clone: Possible read error: a much larger clone is one base away. The gene calls are TRBV18 and TRBJ1-2; the D gene is possibly TRBD1 (5 bases). V was cut by 8 bases and J by 8 bases, with 24 bases left in between. This CDR3 has 15 residues. Germline assignment: CDR1 KGHSH and CDR2 LQKENI. In nucleotides, the CDR3 is TGTGCCAGCGCCAACAGCCAAGCAGGGTCCCGGGGCTACACCTTC. Translating it yields CASANSQAGSRGYTF.

For this clone: A much larger clone sits a single nucleotide away, making a read error possible. The chain is built from TRBV20-1 and TRBJ2-5; 7 bases align to TRBD1. V lost 1 base to trimming and J lost 4 bases; unmatched junction nucleotides: 0. This CDR3 comprises 12 residues. Germline CDR1 reads DFQATT; CDR2 reads SNEGSKA (reference sequence). This CDR3 is CSARGQGETQYF. DNA for the CDR3: TGCAGTGCTAGAGGACAGGGAGAGACCCAGTACTTC.

This clone turned up a few times. The chain is built from TRBV18 and TRBJ1-4; no clear D. Germline V gene data show CDR1 as KGHSH and CDR2 as LQKENI. The CDR3 contains 18 residues. V was clipped by 2 bases and J by 7 bases, with 23 bases between them. CDR3 DNA: TGTGCCAGCTCACCAGCTTCGGTTTCTATGGTGGGGATTGAAAAACTGTTTTTT. Protein product: CASSPASVSMVGIEKLFF.

Only a few counts were recorded for this clone. This may be a read error: a much more frequent sequence differs by one nucleotide. V and J are TRBV28 and TRBJ1-5; D gene uncertain. The CDR3 spans 12 residues. Germline V gene lookup returns CDR1 MDHEN and CDR2 SYDVKM. The CDR3 spells CAGSPDLQPQHF. CDR3 nucleotides: TGTGCCGGCAGTCCGGATTTGCAGCCCCAGCATTTT.

This clone was seen ten or more times. This chain uses TRBV19 with TRBJ2-4, with D tentatively TRBD2 (5 bases). CDR1 is LNHDA, CDR2 SQIVND, per germline (reference sequence). The CDR3 has 13 residues. V was pared by 9 bases and J by 1 base, with 10 bases between. DNA for the CDR3: TGTGCCAGCCTCGGGATGGCCAAAAACATTCAGTACTTC. This gives the protein CASLGMAKNIQYF.

This clone was seen many times. The CDR3 loop reads CASSSGHLGLYEQYF. In DNA form, the CDR3 reads TGTGCCAGCAGCTCGGGACACCTAGGGCTCTACGAGCAGTACTTC. The chain recombines TRBV7-9 with TRBJ2-7, with a possible D match to TRBD1 (6 bases). Germline values: CDR1 SEHNR, CDR2 FQNEAQ (reference sequence). With 4 bases removed from V and 3 bases from J, the gap between germline ends came to 16 bases. CDR3 length equals 15 residues.

This clone has a count of ten or more. V is TRBV5-1 and J is TRBJ1-6; D possibly corresponds to TRBD1 (5 bases). V gave up 4 bases and J gave up 5 bases, with 16 bases separating them. In germline, CDR1 is SGHRS, CDR2 YFSETQ. This CDR3 is 16 amino acids long. This CDR3 reads CASSPSSRADNSPLHF. In DNA form, the CDR3 reads TGCGCCAGCAGCCCCAGTAGCAGGGCTGATAATTCACCCCTCCACTTT.

As for this clone: This may stem from a read error, because a much larger clone lies one nucleotide away. V gene TRBV9 combines with J gene TRBJ1-1; D is possibly TRBD1 (5 bases). Germline lookup yields CDR1 SGDLS and CDR2 YYNGEE. The CDR3 is 16 residues long. V lost 6 bases and J lost 4, with 22 bases in between. The CDR3 region is CASTPAGGGIGTEAFF. Here the CDR3 DNA reads TGTGCCAGCACGCCCGCGGGTGGGGGAATCGGCACTGAAGCTTTCTTT.

In this sample, this clone turned up many times. V and J are TRBV6-1 and TRBJ1-1; D gene uncertain. Germline lookup yields CDR1 MNHNS and CDR2 SASEGT. The length of the CDR3 is 14 residues. The ends were cut back, 6 bases at V and 0 bases at J, with 11 bases in the middle. The CDR3 loop reads CASRKSAMNTEAFF. As DNA, the CDR3 is TGTGCCAGCAGAAAGTCCGCGATGAACACTGAAGCTTTCTTT.

At least ten counts were recorded for this clone. The chain uses TRBV4-2 and TRBJ2-1; TRBD2 matches 13 bases. Trimming took 2 bases from V and 8 from J; bases not matched to a gene: 9. Per germline, CDR1 LGHNA and CDR2 YNFKEQ. CDR3 length: 17 amino acids. CDR3 sequence (DNA): TGTGCCAGCAGCCAAAGGACTAGCGGGGGTTTCGTGGATGAGCAGTTCTTC. Protein sequence: CASSQRTSGGFVDEQFF.

This clone was observed many times. The chain joins TRBV6-6 to TRBJ1-5; D is possibly TRBD1 (5 bases). The CDR3 has 16 amino acids. V dropped 3 bases and J dropped 1 base, with 13 bases sitting between them. The germline V gene has CDR1 MNHNY and CDR2 SVGAGI (reference sequence). CDR3 region: CASSYSPGNSNQPQHF. The CDR3 DNA is TGTGCCAGCAGTTATTCGCCAGGGAACAGCAATCAGCCCCAGCATTTT.

This clone was observed at least ten times. J is TRBJ1-3 and V is TRBV12-3 or TRBV12-4; 11 bases are shared with TRBD1. Trimming at V came to 7 bases and at J to 3 bases, leaving 2 bases not matched to a gene. This CDR3 has 14 amino acids. The CDR3 here is CASKGTGGGNTIYF. DNA of the CDR3: TGTGCCAGCAAAGGGACAGGGGGTGGAAACACCATATATTTT.

The chain has TRBV20-1 and TRBJ2-3; 9 nucleotides agree with TRBD1. The CDR3 covers 14 residues. CDR1 DFQATT and CDR2 SNEGSKA come from the germline V gene (reference sequence). The V gene end was trimmed by 6 bases and the J gene end by 5 bases; junction bases not matched to a gene: 9. For the CDR3, the DNA is TGCAGTGCCCCCACCGGGACAGGGAGAGATACGCAGTATTTT. This encodes CSAPTGTGRDTQYF.

Details on this clone: The junction departs from germline at one end; a sequencing error may be responsible. The V call is TRBV18, the J call TRBJ2-1, with D unresolved. In germline, CDR1 is KGHSH, CDR2 LQKENI. The CDR3 is 15 residues long. The CDR3: CASSPPRGKYNQQFF. CDR3 DNA sequence: TGTGCCAGCTCACCTCCCCGAGGTAAATACAATCAGCAGTTCTTC.

The sample holds a few counts of this clone. J is TRBJ2-3 and V is TRBV24-1, with TRBD2 matching over 8 bases. Per germline, CDR1 KGHDR and CDR2 SFDVKD. This CDR3 comprises 15 residues. Trimming removed 8 bases from V and 2 bases from J; junction bases left unmatched: 8. For the CDR3, the DNA is TGTGCCACCATGGAGCGGGGGTTATTCACAGATACGCAGTATTTT. Translated: CATMERGLFTDTQYF.

Concerning this clone itself: A single base separates this from a much larger clone, so it may be a read error. The gene calls are TRBV20-1 and TRBJ2-1; 11 nucleotides line up with TRBD2. Germline CDR1 and CDR2: DFQATT and SNEGSKA (reference sequence). The CDR3 extends over 16 amino acids. The CDR3 nucleotides are TGCAGTGCTAGAAAGCCCGGGACTAGCGGCTACAATGATCAGTTCTTC. This encodes CSARKPGTSGYNDQFF.

This clone was detected a few times. This chain connects TRBV19 to TRBJ2-2; D is uncertain. The CDR3 spans 14 residues. CDR1 is LNHDA, CDR2 SQIVND, per germline (reference sequence). Trimming stripped 3 bases from V and 4 bases from J, with 9 bases between. In nucleotides, the CDR3 is TGTGCCAGTAGTATTTTAGTCTTCACCGGGGAGCTGTTTTTT. Translated: CASSILVFTGELFF. Together with reference TRBV19 and TRBJ2-2, the CDR3 gives the full variable domain: DGGITQSPKYLFRKEGQNVTLSCEQNLNHDAMYWYRQDPGQGLRLIYYSQIVNDFQKGDIAEGYSVSREKKESFPLTVTSAQKNPTAFYLCASSILVFTGELFFGEGSRLTVL.

This clone appeared a few times. The gene calls are TRBV14 and TRBJ2-1; tentatively, D is TRBD2 (6 bases). The CDR3 contains 13 residues. Trimming took off 5 bases at V and 12 bases at J, with 17 bases between the two ends. Germline V CDR1 and CDR2: SGHDN, FVKESK. DNA of the CDR3: TGTGCCAGCAGCGCAAGGTGGGGGGAGGCGCAGTTCTTC. This gives the protein CASSARWGEAQFF.

About this clone itself: Given a much more abundant clone one base away, this may be a read error. CDR3 protein: CASSTYTGEPFF. DNA of the CDR3: TGTGCCAGCAGCACCTACACCGGGGAGCCGTTTTTT. The chain has TRBV7-2 and TRBJ2-2; D perhaps matches TRBD2 (5 bases). The germline V gene encodes CDR1 SGHTA and CDR2 FQGNSA. The CDR3 is 12 residues long.

The table lists this clone with many counts. The rearrangement joins TRBV10-3 to TRBJ2-7; 7 bases are shared with TRBD2. The junction had 3 bases not matched to a gene; V was cut back by 6 bases and J by 7 bases. The germline V gene has CDR1 ENHRY and CDR2 SYGVKD. This CDR3 has 11 amino acids. The CDR3 nucleotides are TGTGCCATCAGCTACGGGGGGGAGCAGTACTTC. Translation: CAISYGGEQYF.

This clone was counted a few times. This chain joins TRBV5-1 and TRBJ1-1; D is unclear. The length of the CDR3 is 16 residues. V was cut by 0 bases and J by 1 base, with 13 bases left in between. Germline loops: CDR1 SGHRS, CDR2 YFSETQ. The CDR3 region is CASSLGHGGRNTEAFF. The CDR3 DNA reads as TGCGCCAGCAGCTTGGGTCACGGAGGGCGGAACACTGAAGCTTTCTTT.